The T cell receptor beta chain described here comes from a study of T cell responses to AZD1222 COVID-19 vaccine. CDR3 length equals 15 residues. This clone was counted a single time. TCRdb keeps only in-frame clones here, not all; method: immunoSEQ multiplex PCR. This table holds about 260,000 clones, approximately 95% found once. This sample comprised peripheral blood, obtained on day 0 of AZD1222 vaccination. The chain has TRBV21-1 and TRBJ2-2; TRBD2, the table's D call, was not compared with the DNA. TRBV21-1 is listed as a pseudogene. The receptor was derived from an adult in good health. The CDR3 DNA sequence: TGTGCCAGCAGCAAAGGGCTAGCGGGGCTCGGGGAGCTGTTTTTT. As protein: CASSKGLAGLGELFF.